The rows below give T cell receptor beta chains drawn from one sample of a study of vaccination and CD4 T cells after COVID-19. One entry per CDR3 protein, called by TCRdb with MiXCR from the PCR reads. The table shows 15,000 to 20,000 distinct CDR3 sequences, with over 45% occurring only once. For these receptors, no antigen is known. Sequencing used CD4+ T cells from blood, cultured in vitro. These receptors originate from a human donor who had recovered from COVID-19. Both conserved end residues are part of each CDR3. The order of the fields is clone size, D gene, V gene, J gene, CDR3 DNA, CDR3 protein. The D gene is left open where the match is weak. Clone size appears in some rows only: once, few, many, or a class for an expanded clone.

NA	NA	TRBV28	TRBJ2-3	TGTGCCAGCAGTTTTAGGGGCACTAGCACAGATACGCAGTATTTT	CASSFRGTSTDTQYF
NA	NA	TRBV27	TRBJ2-7	TGTGCCAGCAATGAGCGAGCCGGGGTTGGCTACGAGCAGTACTTC	CASNERAGVGYEQYF
NA	NA	TRBV12-3/TRBV12-4	TRBJ1-2	TGTGCCAGCAGCCTAATGGGGGACACGTCTAACTATGGCTACACCTTC	CASSLMGDTSNYGYTF
few	TRBD1	TRBV24-1	TRBJ1-2	TGTGCCACCAGTGACGAGACAGGGGACGGCTATGGCTACACCTTC	CATSDETGDGYGYTF
few	NA	TRBV28	TRBJ1-2	TGTGCCAGCACCCGAGTAGGGGGTCTCTATGGCTACACCTTC	CASTRVGGLYGYTF
NA	NA	TRBV20-1	TRBJ2-7	TGCAGTGCCCCCCGGAGCGGGCCCAGCTCCTACGAGCAGTACTTC	CSAPRSGPSSYEQYF
few	NA	TRBV6-5	TRBJ2-2	TGTGCCAGCAGTTACTCGAGAGGGAACACCGGGGAGCTGTTTTTT	CASSYSRGNTGELFF
NA	NA	TRBV7-2	TRBJ1-6	TGTGCCAGCAGGCAAGGGGCCATGTATTCACCCCTCCACTTT	CASRQGAMYSPLHF
NA	NA	TRBV7-9	TRBJ1-1	TGTGCCAGCAGCTTAGCACGGGGAACTGAAGCTTTCTTT	CASSLARGTEAFF
NA	NA	TRBV21-1	TRBJ1-5	TGTGCCAGCAGCATAAGCGGAGGGGGCAGCAATCAGCCCCAGCATTTT	CASSISGGGSNQPQHF
NA	TRBD2	TRBV7-3	TRBJ2-7	TGTGCCAGCAGCTTACAGAGCGGGAGCTCCTACGAGCAGTACTTC	CASSLQSGSSYEQYF
NA	NA	TRBV7-2	TRBJ2-6	TGTGCCAGCAGCTTAGAGACCCTAAGGGTCTGGGCCAACGTCCTGACTTTC	CASSLETLRVWANVLTF
NA	NA	TRBV11-3	TRBJ2-3	TGTGCCAGCAGCCTCGGACAGCAAAGCACAGATACGCAGTATTTT	CASSLGQQSTDTQYF
NA	NA	TRBV11-2	TRBJ2-1	TGTGCCAGCAGCTCATTAGCCGTAGCCCAGTCCTACAATGAGCAGTTCTTC	CASSSLAVAQSYNEQFF
few	TRBD1	TRBV12-5	TRBJ1-6	TGTGCTAGTGGGACAGGGGTAAATTCACCCCTCCACTTT	CASGTGVNSPLHF
NA	TRBD2	TRBV7-3	TRBJ2-2	TGTGCCAGCAGCTTAGTAGGGACTAGCGAGCTGTTTTTT	CASSLVGTSELFF
NA	NA	TRBV18	TRBJ1-5	TGTGCCAGCTCGACGACAAGCTTAGGATCTTATAGCAATCAGCCCCAGCATTTT	CASSTTSLGSYSNQPQHF
NA	TRBD1	TRBV6-1	TRBJ2-7	TGTGCCAGCAGTAACGACAGGGTCTCCTACGAGCAGTACTTC	CASSNDRVSYEQYF
NA	TRBD1	TRBV20-1	TRBJ1-2	TGCAGTGCACCGCCGCCCGACAGGGCCTATGGCTACACCTTC	CSAPPPDRAYGYTF
NA	TRBD2	TRBV5-1	TRBJ2-3	TGCGCCAGCAGCTTGCTCCCACTAGCGGGAGCAGATACGCAGTATTTT	CASSLLPLAGADTQYF
few	NA	TRBV7-6	TRBJ1-1	TGTGCCAGCAGCTTAAATCAGGTCGCCACTGAAGCTTTCTTT	CASSLNQVATEAFF
few	TRBD1	TRBV25-1	TRBJ1-2	TGTGCCAGCAGAGGGGAGGACAGGGATAGATCTGGCTACACCTTC	CASRGEDRDRSGYTF
NA	TRBD1	TRBV5-1	TRBJ2-4	TGCGCCAGCAGCTCCTTGACAGGGGGGAGGGACATTCAGTACTTC	CASSSLTGGRDIQYF
NA	TRBD1	TRBV2	TRBJ1-5	TGTGCCAGCAGGACTGACAGGGGCAATCAGCCCCAGCATTTT	CASRTDRGNQPQHF
NA	TRBD1	TRBV11-2	TRBJ2-7	TGTGCCAGCAGCACCCCGTGGACAGGGCGGGGAGAGCAGTACTTC	CASSTPWTGRGEQYF
NA	NA	TRBV11-1	TRBJ1-1	TGTGCCAGCAGCTTATCGAGACAGCTGCGGACTGAAGCTTTCTTT	CASSLSRQLRTEAFF
NA	NA	TRBV5-1	TRBJ1-4	TGCGCCAGCAGCTTGGGCAGGGATGGTGAAAAACTGTTTTTT	CASSLGRDGEKLFF
NA	TRBD1	TRBV29-1	TRBJ2-5	TGCAGCGTTTCGGCAGGGGGAGAGACCCAGTACTTC	CSVSAGGETQYF
NA	TRBD2	TRBV5-1	TRBJ2-1	TGCGCCAGCAACGTGGCTAGCGGGACATACAATGAGCAGTTCTTC	CASNVASGTYNEQFF
few	NA	TRBV5-1	TRBJ2-1	TGCGCCAGCAGCTTGGAGGGTATTCGGGGGGCGAATGAGCAGTTCTTC	CASSLEGIRGANEQFF
NA	NA	TRBV7-2	TRBJ2-1	TGTGCCAGCAGCTTTGATAGCTCCTACAATGAGCAGTCCTTC	CASSFDSSYNEQSF
NA	TRBD1	TRBV6-1	TRBJ1-2	TGTGCCAGCATTGGGACAGCCAACTATGGCTACACCTTC	CASIGTANYGYTF
few	NA	TRBV28	TRBJ1-5	TGTGCCAGCAGCCGCTTCTCGGGGGGGCGCTTGTATCAGCCCCAGCATTTT	CASSRFSGGRLYQPQHF
NA	NA	TRBV7-9	TRBJ2-1	TGTGCCAGCAGCTGGCGACAGGACGGTGTAGATGAGCAGTTCTTC	CASSWRQDGVDEQFF
NA	NA	TRBV6-4	TRBJ1-6	TGTGCCAGCTCTAGCCTCTATAATTCACCCCTCCACTTT	CASSSLYNSPLHF
NA	NA	TRBV11-3	TRBJ1-6	TGTGCCAGCAGCTCACCGGACAGCTTTTATAATTCACCCCTCCACTTT	CASSSPDSFYNSPLHF
NA	TRBD1	TRBV29-1	TRBJ1-3	TGCAGCGTTGGACAGGGGGGAAACACCATATATTTT	CSVGQGGNTIYF
NA	NA	TRBV6-5	TRBJ2-3	TGTGCCAGCAGTTACTCGATCAATTTGGCCACAGATACGCAGTATTTT	CASSYSINLATDTQYF
once	NA	TRBV6-1	TRBJ1-3	TGTGCCAGCAGTGACCGGGGACACACCGACCGAAACACCATATATTTT	CASSDRGHTDRNTIYF
NA	NA	TRBV20-1	TRBJ2-7	TGCAGTGCTTCCCGACAGGAACCTTTCGAGCAGTACTTC	CSASRQEPFEQYF
NA	NA	TRBV4-3	TRBJ1-5	TGCGCCAGCAGCCAAGATCGGGCAGGGAACGATCAGCCCCAGCATTTT	CASSQDRAGNDQPQHF
few	TRBD1	TRBV27	TRBJ1-5	TGTGCCAGCAGTCATGGGACAGGGGGCGAGCAGCCCCAGCATTTT	CASSHGTGGEQPQHF
NA	NA	TRBV2	TRBJ1-3	TGTGCCAGCAGTCGCCGGGACCGTGGAAACACCATATATTTT	CASSRRDRGNTIYF
once	NA	TRBV5-6	TRBJ2-5	TGTGCCAGCAGCTTGGACACTGGGAATTTCGGGGTTCTTCGGGAGACCCAGTACTTC	CASSLDTGNFGVLRETQYF
NA	TRBD2	TRBV27	TRBJ2-1	TGTGCCAGCAGTTTAGGGGGGGGGCTAATAGCGGGAGGATACAATGAGCAGTTCTTC	CASSLGGGLIAGGYNEQFF
NA	TRBD2	TRBV28	TRBJ2-7	TGTGCCAGCAGTTTGAGGAGGGAGGGCAACGAGCAGTACTTC	CASSLRREGNEQYF
NA	TRBD2	TRBV11-2	TRBJ2-1	TGTGCCAGCAGCTTTACTAGCGGGGGGTACAATGAGCAGTTCTTC	CASSFTSGGYNEQFF
NA	NA	TRBV7-8	TRBJ1-5	TGTGCCAGCAGCTTAGTGCAGGGTAGCAATCAGCCCCAGCATTTT	CASSLVQGSNQPQHF